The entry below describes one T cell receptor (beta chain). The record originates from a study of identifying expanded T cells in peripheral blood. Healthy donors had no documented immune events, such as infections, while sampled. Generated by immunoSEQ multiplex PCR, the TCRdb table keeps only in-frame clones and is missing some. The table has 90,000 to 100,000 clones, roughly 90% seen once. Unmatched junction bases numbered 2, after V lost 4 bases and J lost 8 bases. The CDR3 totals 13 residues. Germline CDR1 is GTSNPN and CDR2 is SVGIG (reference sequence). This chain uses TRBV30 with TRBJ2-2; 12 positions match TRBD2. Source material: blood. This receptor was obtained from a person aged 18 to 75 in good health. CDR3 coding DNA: TGTGCCTGGAAACTAGCGGGAGGAGGGGAGCTGTTTTTT. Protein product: CAWKLAGGGELFF. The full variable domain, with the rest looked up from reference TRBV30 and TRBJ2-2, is SQTIHQWPATLVQPVGSPLSLECTVEGTSNPNLYWYRQAAGRGLQLLFYSVGIGQISSEVPQNLSASRPQDRQFILSSKKLLLSDSGFYLCAWKLAGGGELFFGEGSRLTVL.